The 5 T cell receptor beta chains presented below share a single source sample, sequenced in a study of CD8 T cells in ankylosing spondylitis. TCRdb used MiXCR to reprocess the 5' RACE reads, holding one entry per CDR3 protein. The sample yields about 540,000 distinct CDR3 sequences, about 13% seen once. Study-wide results and caveats: One TCR beta motif, made up of roughly 8 highly homologous variants, appeared characteristic of ankylosing spondylitis blood.

The antigens these receptors bind are not known. The sample was blood, either unsorted or a sorted T cell fraction (not recorded which). All receptors come from a male donor with ankylosing spondylitis.

The sample holds many counts of this clonotype. The CDR3 DNA sequence: TGCGCCAGCAGCCACGCTGCGGGACAGGGTGGGAATGAGCAGTTCTTC. Amino acid sequence: CASSHAAGQGGNEQFF. This rearrangement joins TRBV4-1 to TRBJ2-1, with 9 bases that match TRBD1. Germline V gives CDR1 MGHRA, CDR2 YSYEKL. The CDR3 contains 16 residues. Germline trimming cut 3 bases from V and 7 bases from J; bases unmatched to any gene: 10.

This clonotype was seen more than once but under ten times. The CDR3 bases are TGCGCCAGCAGAAACAGCGGGAGCGCCCCAGATGGGGAGCTGTTTTTT. Amino acids: CASRNSGSAPDGELFF. The chain combines TRBV5-1 with TRBJ2-2, with 8 bases aligning to TRBD2. The length of the CDR3 is 16 residues. V lost 5 bases, J lost 8 bases, and 14 bases stayed unmatched. CDR1 and CDR2 (germline): SGHRS, YFSETQ.

This clonotype was counted a few times. This sequence joins TRBV15 and TRBJ2-2, with D perhaps matching TRBD2 (6 bases). Germline-derived CDR1 and CDR2 are LNHNV and YYDKDF (reference sequence). Trimming pared 3 bases from V and 6 bases from J, leaving 11 bases between. The CDR3 totals 14 residues. CDR3 region: CATSRRLDPGELFF. The CDR3 coding sequence is TGTGCCACCAGCAGGAGACTAGATCCCGGGGAGCTGTTTTTT.

The chain joins TRBV12-3 or TRBV12-4 to TRBJ2-1; 9 bases fit TRBD2. After removal of 3 bases from V and 5 bases from J, the junction contained 8 bases not matched to a gene. This CDR3 spans 16 amino acids. The CDR3 DNA reads as TGTGCCAGCAGTTTGTGGTTAGCGGGAGTCGACAATGAGCAGTTCTTC. Translating it yields CASSLWLAGVDNEQFF.

This chain uses TRBV7-2 with TRBJ1-4, with D possibly matching TRBD1 (6 bases). There are 16 residues in the CDR3. V lost 3 bases, J lost 5 bases, and 16 bases lay in between. Germline CDR1 SGHTA, CDR2 FQGNSA. In DNA form, the CDR3 reads TGTGCCAGCAGCTTGGGCACAGGGCTAGGAAATGAAAAACTGTTTTTT. Translation: CASSLGTGLGNEKLFF.